The 17 T cell receptor beta chains below all came from one sample that was sequenced in a study of T cell changes during pregnancy in multiple sclerosis. The method was immunoSEQ multiplex PCR; TCRdb's version includes in-frame clones alone and lacks a portion of them. The data contain about 64,000 clones, just over 90% of them singletons. Sample: peripheral blood, taken in the second trimester of pregnancy. Receptors were obtained from a female donor with multiple sclerosis, enrolled in a pregnancy study.

V usage is TRBV5-1 and J usage is TRBJ2-1; 9 bases match TRBD2. CDR1 is SGHRS and CDR2 is YFSETQ in the germline V gene. This CDR3 spans 15 amino acids. V gave up 0 bases and J gave up 7 bases; unmatched junction bases: 5. The CDR3 here is CASSLDSGGRNEQFF. Written as DNA, the CDR3 is TGCGCCAGCAGCTTGGACAGCGGGGGGAGGAATGAGCAGTTCTTC.

This chain uses TRBV30 with TRBJ1-5, with no clear D. This CDR3 has 12 residues. Germline values: CDR1 GTSNPN, CDR2 SVGIG (reference sequence). Between the trimmed V and J ends, which lost 3 bases and 5 bases, there was a span of 8 bases. The DNA of the CDR3 is TGTGCCTGGAGCATCCAGTATCAGCCCCAGCATTTT. It encodes CAWSIQYQPQHF.

The chain combines TRBV27 with TRBJ2-5; 7 bases agree with TRBD1. The germline CDR1 and CDR2 sequences are MNHEY and SMNVEV (reference sequence). This CDR3 has 14 residues. V was pared by 5 bases and J by 5 bases, with 8 bases of the junction left unmatched. CDR3 loop: CASSPARGLETQYF. In DNA form, the CDR3 reads TGTGCCAGCAGTCCCGCTAGGGGGCTGGAGACCCAGTACTTC.

A single count supports this clone. At one boundary the junction diverges from the germline segment, which might be a read error. The chain employs TRBV10-3 and TRBJ2-7, with TRBD1 identical over 9 bases. The length of the CDR3 is 15 residues. Germline loops: CDR1 ENHRY, CDR2 SYGVKD. This CDR3 reads CAISVGHPGQGNENF. The CDR3 DNA reads TGTGCCATCAGTGTTGGCCATCCGGGACAGGGTAATGAGAACTTC.

The chain combines TRBV19 with TRBJ1-2; 12 nucleotides match TRBD1. The length of the CDR3 is 14 residues. Germline-derived CDR1 and CDR2 are LNHDA and SQIVND (reference sequence). V shed 7 bases and J 7 bases; nucleotides not matched to a gene: 7. The CDR3: CASKNRDRGLGYTF. Written as DNA, the CDR3 is TGTGCCAGTAAAAACCGGGACAGGGGGCTTGGCTACACCTTC.

This chain joins TRBV21-1 and TRBJ2-7; no check of the table's D call, TRBD1, against the DNA was made. TRBV21-1 is classified as a pseudogene. The CDR3 contains 19 residues. CDR3 sequence: CASSKEGALKKPTTYEQYF. The CDR3, as DNA: TGTGCCAGCAGCAAAGAGGGGGCTCTAAAAAAGCCTACGACCTACGAGCAGTACTTC.

This rearrangement joins TRBV28 to TRBJ2-7; 11 bases map to TRBD1. The CDR3 loop spans 13 amino acids. The germline V gene encodes CDR1 MDHEN and CDR2 SYDVKM. J was trimmed by 3 bases and V by 8 bases; bases with no gene match: 3. The DNA of the CDR3 is TGTGCCAGCCGGGACAGGGGGGACTACGAGCAGTACTTC. Its protein is CASRDRGDYEQYF. Full variable domain (rest looked up from reference TRBV28 and TRBJ2-7): DVKVTQSSRYLVKRTGEKVFLECVQDMDHENMFWYRQDPGLGLRLIYFSYDVKMKEKGDIPEGYSVSREKKERFSLILESASTNQTSMYLCASRDRGDYEQYFGPGTRLTVT.

The chain employs TRBV10-3 and TRBJ1-2, with D unclear. CDR1 and CDR2 (germline): ENHRY, SYGVKD. The CDR3 length is 12 residues. V was cut by 4 bases and J by 3 bases, with 6 bases left in between. The CDR3 sequence: CAISVGDYGYTF. The DNA of the CDR3 is TGTGCCATCAGTGTCGGTGACTATGGCTACACCTTC.

The chain uses TRBV7-6 and TRBJ1-1, with D perhaps matching TRBD1 (6 bases). The CDR3 spans 14 residues. V lost 5 bases, J lost 5 bases, and 15 bases lay in between. CDR1 is SGHVS and CDR2 is FNYEAQ in the germline V gene. The CDR3 nucleotides are TGTGCCAGCAGCATGACGCGGACAGCTACTGAAGCTTTCTTT. Protein product: CASSMTRTATEAFF. The full variable domain, rest sourced from reference TRBV7-6 and TRBJ1-1, is GAGVSQSPRYKVTKRGQDVALRCDPISGHVSLYWYRQALGQGPEFLTYFNYEAQQDKSGLPNDRFSAERPEGSISTLTIQRTEQRDSAMYRCASSMTRTATEAFFGQGTRLTVV.

This chain links TRBV9 with TRBJ1-3, with 9 bases identical to TRBD1. V dropped 4 bases and J dropped 9; count of bases not matched to a gene: 11. Germline CDR1 SGDLS, CDR2 YYNGEE. There are 15 residues in the CDR3. The DNA of the CDR3 is TGTGCCAGCAGCCCCCGACAGGGGGGGCGGGGCACCATATATTTT. Protein: CASSPRQGGRGTIYF.

V gene TRBV29-1 combines with J gene TRBJ2-7; D perhaps matches TRBD1 (6 bases). Germline loops: CDR1 SQVTM, CDR2 ANQGSEA. Trimming took off 0 bases at V and 2 bases at J, with 11 bases between the two ends. The CDR3 consists of 14 residues. CDR3: CSVEDPGHPYEQYF. In DNA form, the CDR3 reads TGCAGCGTTGAAGATCCGGGACACCCCTACGAGCAGTACTTC.

The CDR3 sequence is CASSFKGADTQYF. CDR3 nucleotide sequence: TGTGCCAGCAGCTTCAAGGGGGCAGATACGCAGTATTTT. The chain has TRBV5-4 and TRBJ2-3; weak D call: TRBD1 (6 bases). Between the trimmed V and J ends, which lost 2 bases and 4 bases, there was a span of 8 bases. CDR3 length: 13 amino acids. Per the germline V gene, CDR1 is SGHNT and CDR2 is YYREEE (reference sequence).

V and J are TRBV4-3 and TRBJ2-3, with D possibly TRBD1 on 5 matching bases. CDR3 size: 18 residues. Looked up from germline, CDR1 is LGHNA and CDR2 is YSLEER. Trimming stripped 4 bases from V and 5 bases from J, with 25 bases between. The CDR3 bases are TGCGCCAGCAGCCGCCAAGCGCGAAGGGGCAGTTTGCAAGATACGCAGTATTTT. Translation: CASSRQARRGSLQDTQYF.

This clone has only a few counts. This chain links TRBV7-3 with TRBJ1-1, with 7 bases aligning to TRBD1. CDR1 and CDR2 from the germline V gene are SGHTA and FQGTGA. The CDR3 extends over 14 amino acids. V lost 0 bases and J lost 3; bases outside the gene matches: 1. The CDR3 DNA follows: TGTGCCAGCAGCTTAACGGGGACAGACACTGAAGCTTTCTTT. This gives the protein CASSLTGTDTEAFF. Drawing the rest from reference TRBV7-3 and TRBJ1-1, the complete variable domain is GAGVSQTPSNKVTEKGKYVELRCDPISGHTALYWYRQSLGQGPEFLIYFQGTGAADDSGLPNDRFFAVRPEGSVSTLKIQRTERGDSAVYLCASSLTGTDTEAFFGQGTRLTVV.

The chain joins TRBV5-6 to TRBJ1-2; D not certain. With 3 bases removed from V and 4 bases from J, the gap between germline ends came to 10 bases. The CDR3 totals 13 residues. Germline values: CDR1 SGHDT, CDR2 YYEEEE. The DNA for the CDR3 is TGTGCCAGCAGCTCGCCCGGCGGCTATGGCTACACCTTC. This translates into CASSSPGGYGYTF.

This sequence joins TRBV27 and TRBJ2-7, with 8 bases fitting TRBD1. The germline CDR1 and CDR2 sequences are MNHEY and SMNVEV (reference sequence). V trimming: 5 bases; J trimming: 4 bases; junction bases outside the gene matches: 10. The CDR3 runs to 15 residues. CDR3 DNA: TGTGCCAGCAGTCCAACCGGGACAGGAGGGTACGAGCAGTACTTC. It yields the protein CASSPTGTGGYEQYF.

CDR3 residues: CASSPSRLPGDGYTF. CDR3 DNA sequence: TGCGCCAGCAGCCCCTCGAGGCTGCCCGGGGATGGCTACACCTTC. The chain links TRBV4-1 to TRBJ1-2, with D unclear. V was pared by 4 bases and J by 6 bases, with 18 bases between. The CDR3 has 15 residues. The germline gives CDR1 MGHRA, CDR2 YSYEKL.